Following are 32 T cell receptor beta chains from one sample sequenced in a study of cytomegalovirus exposure and HLA in healthy donors. The primer mix had 60 Vbeta and 13 Jbeta primers. Here immunoSEQ multiplex PCR was the method, and the copy in TCRdb shows in-frame clones only, minus some. This sample has about 130,000 clones, with around 72% found just once. Sequencing used PBMCs. The receptors originated from a man aged 18 to 29 in good health and CMV-seropositive.

This sequence joins TRBV19 and TRBJ1-1; 8 bases match TRBD1. V was pared by 2 bases and J by 4 bases, with 6 bases of the junction left unmatched. CDR3 length: 15 residues. Looked up from germline, CDR1 is LNHDA and CDR2 is SQIVND (reference sequence). In nucleotides, the CDR3 is TGTGCCAGTAGTATACGAAACAGGGGGTTCACTGAAGCTTTCTTT. It specifies CASSIRNRGFTEAFF.

V and J are TRBV6-5 and TRBJ1-2, with no clear D. Per the germline V gene, CDR1 is MNHEY and CDR2 is SVGAGI. The CDR3 has 14 amino acids. V shed 5 bases and J shed 4 bases, with 14 bases lying between them. Here the CDR3 reads CASSRAKPIYGYTF. CDR3 sequence (DNA): TGTGCCAGCAGTCGTGCTAAACCGATCTATGGCTACACCTTC.

V and J are TRBV19 and TRBJ1-1; D is unresolved. The CDR3 is 18 residues long. V dropped 7 bases and J dropped 0 bases, with 24 bases sitting between them. From germline, CDR1 is LNHDA and CDR2 SQIVND (reference sequence). Here the CDR3 reads CASTLRGATIGMNTEAFF. CDR3 DNA: TGTGCCAGTACATTGAGAGGAGCCACGATTGGAATGAACACTGAAGCTTTCTTT.

The chain is built from TRBV27 and TRBJ2-1; 9 nucleotides line up with TRBD2. Germline CDR1 is MNHEY and CDR2 is SMNVEV (reference sequence). The CDR3 has 16 amino acids. J lost 3 bases, V lost 5 bases, and 8 bases had no gene match. CDR3 amino acids: CASSPIGGRDYNEQFF. CDR3 in DNA: TGTGCCAGCAGTCCCATCGGCGGGAGGGACTACAATGAGCAGTTCTTC.

The sample holds a few counts of this clone. V usage is TRBV10-2 and J usage is TRBJ2-7, with D possibly TRBD1 on 5 matching bases. The CDR3 is 15 residues long. Trimming pared 2 bases from V and 0 bases from J, leaving 11 bases between. Germline V CDR1 and CDR2: WSHSY, SAAADI. The CDR3 region is CASSEGHHSSYEQYF. CDR3 coding DNA: TGCGCCAGCAGTGAGGGACACCATAGCTCCTACGAGCAGTACTTC.

The rearrangement joins TRBV13 to TRBJ2-7; D is possibly TRBD1 (5 bases). This CDR3 comprises 14 residues. With 0 bases removed from V and 4 bases from J, the gap between germline ends came to 10 bases. CDR1 and CDR2 from the germline V gene are PRHDT and FYEKMQ (reference sequence). CDR3 DNA sequence: TGTGCCAGCAGCTTAGGCCAGGGTTTATACGAGCAGTACTTC. Its protein is CASSLGQGLYEQYF.

The CDR3 coding sequence is TGTGCCATCAGACGACAGGTTGAACAGCCCCAGCATTTT. Encoded protein: CAIRRQVEQPQHF. This sequence joins TRBV10-3 and TRBJ1-5; tentatively, D is TRBD1 (6 bases). V lost 6 bases, J lost 7 bases, and 13 bases lay in between. The CDR3 spans 13 residues. Germline V gives CDR1 ENHRY, CDR2 SYGVKD.

This clone was detected only a few times. V usage is TRBV28 and J usage is TRBJ2-1, with D unresolved. This CDR3 has 14 amino acids. Germline V gene data show CDR1 as MDHEN and CDR2 as SYDVKM. V was pared by 5 bases and J by 0 bases, with 8 bases between. The CDR3 is CASSRDSSYNEQFF. The CDR3 DNA reads as TGTGCCAGCAGTCGTGACTCCTCCTACAATGAGCAGTTCTTC.

The CDR3 protein is CASSGAGNYEQYF. CDR3 DNA: TGTGCCAGCAGTGGGGCAGGGAACTACGAGCAGTACTTC. This chain joins TRBV6-1 and TRBJ2-7; D possibly corresponds to TRBD1 (5 bases). The CDR3 covers 13 residues. V was shortened by 4 bases and J by 3 bases, with 10 bases between the two germline ends. Germline assignment: CDR1 MNHNS and CDR2 SASEGT.

This clone was seen just once. The chain uses TRBV19 and TRBJ2-4; possibly TRBD2 for D (7 bases). Trimming pared 3 bases from V and 1 base from J, leaving 13 bases between. The CDR3 has 16 residues. Germline V gene data show CDR1 as LNHDA and CDR2 as SQIVND (reference sequence). The chain's CDR3 is CASSIEGGAAKNIQYF. The CDR3 nucleotides are TGTGCCAGTAGTATTGAGGGGGGGGCCGCCAAAAACATTCAGTACTTC.

V and J are TRBV19 and TRBJ1-2; 9 bases are shared with TRBD1. The CDR3 sequence is 14 residues long. Germline V gives CDR1 LNHDA, CDR2 SQIVND (reference sequence). The V and J ends lost 4 bases and 6 bases, in that order; junction bases with no gene match: 6. The CDR3 here is CASSTGTGNHGYTF. The CDR3 coding sequence is TGTGCCAGTAGTACCGGGACAGGGAACCATGGCTACACCTTC.

This clone appeared once. The chain joins TRBV5-8 to TRBJ1-1, with D hard to call. Germline loops: CDR1 SGHTS, CDR2 YDEGEE. V was pared by 4 bases and J by 0 bases, with 13 bases between. The CDR3 has 15 amino acids. The CDR3 reads CASSPRGRMNTEAFF. In DNA, the CDR3 is TGTGCCAGCAGCCCCCGCGGGCGGATGAACACTGAAGCTTTCTTT.

This clone was seen a few times. The chain uses TRBV5-1 and TRBJ2-1, with 10 bases fitting TRBD1. Germline trimming cut 5 bases from V and 5 bases from J; bases unmatched to any gene: 10. Germline CDR1 and CDR2: SGHRS and YFSETQ. CDR3 length: 16 residues. CDR3 in amino acids: CASSSGPGTGDNEQFF. The CDR3, as DNA: TGCGCCAGCAGTTCGGGCCCCGGGACAGGGGACAATGAGCAGTTCTTC.

This sequence joins TRBV27 and TRBJ2-3; D may be TRBD2 (7 bases). This CDR3 contains 17 residues. Germline lookup yields CDR1 MNHEY and CDR2 SMNVEV (reference sequence). Trimming cost V 5 bases and J 4 bases, with 22 bases left between them. This chain's CDR3 is CASSNRRGGVSPDTQYF. The CDR3 DNA reads TGTGCCAGCAGTAACCGGAGGGGGGGTGTTAGTCCAGATACGCAGTATTTT.

The chain employs TRBV23-1 and TRBJ1-4, with TRBD1 matching 8 bases. TRBV23-1 is flagged as an ORF with uncertain function. This CDR3 spans 15 amino acids. The trim removed 6 bases at V and 7 bases at J, leaving 10 bases unmatched. This chain's CDR3 is CASRTVGQGGEKLFF. The DNA for the CDR3 is TGCGCCAGCAGAACCGTCGGACAGGGAGGTGAAAAACTGTTTTTT.

A remark on this clone: Other DNA sequences in the sample encode the same CDR3. The chain carries TRBV28 and TRBJ1-2; D remains ambiguous. The ends were cut back, 5 bases at V and 4 bases at J, with 8 bases in the middle. The CDR3 covers 12 residues. Germline lookup yields CDR1 MDHEN and CDR2 SYDVKM. The CDR3 loop is CASSPPLYGYTF. The CDR3 DNA sequence: TGTGCCAGCAGTCCCCCCCTCTATGGCTACACCTTC.

V gene TRBV9 combines with J gene TRBJ2-7, with 9 bases that match TRBD1. The ends lost 4 bases at V and 1 base at J; junction bases unmatched: 3. The CDR3 sequence is 14 residues long. Germline values: CDR1 SGDLS, CDR2 YYNGEE. This CDR3 reads CASSTGQGSYEQYF. The CDR3 DNA reads TGTGCCAGCAGCACCGGACAGGGGTCCTACGAGCAGTACTTC.

This clone was seen a handful of times. This chain connects TRBV2 to TRBJ2-3, with 10 bases that match TRBD2. The CDR3 is made up of 18 amino acids. J gave up 0 bases and V 6 bases, and 12 bases lay outside the gene matches. CDR1 and CDR2 from the germline V gene are SNHLY and FYNNEI. DNA of the CDR3: TGTGCCAGCAGCCCTGTGGGTAGCGGGGGGATCAGCACAGATACGCAGTATTTT. It encodes CASSPVGSGGISTDTQYF.

This clone occurred once. The V gene is TRBV28, the J gene TRBJ1-1, with D possibly matching TRBD1 (5 bases). Germline values: CDR1 MDHEN, CDR2 SYDVKM. The CDR3 spans 14 residues. With 5 bases removed from V and 6 bases from J, the gap between germline ends came to 16 bases. CDR3 DNA: TGTGCCAGCAGTCTTCGGGGGGGGTTACCTGAAGCTTTCTTT. Protein product: CASSLRGGLPEAFF.

This clone was seen a few times. The chain has TRBV5-4 and TRBJ2-1, with 14 nucleotides matching TRBD2. The CDR3 extends over 16 amino acids. Germline CDR1 reads SGHNT; CDR2 reads YYREEE (reference sequence). Trimming at V came to 4 bases and at J to 11 bases, leaving 11 bases not matched to a gene. Here the CDR3 DNA reads TGTGCCAGCAGCCCCGGGACTAGCGGGAGTTTAGAGCAGCAGTTCTTC. Translated: CASSPGTSGSLEQQFF.

The V call is TRBV4-1, the J call TRBJ1-2; tentatively, D is TRBD1 (6 bases). The germline V gene has CDR1 MGHRA and CDR2 YSYEKL. V lost 4 bases and J lost 5, with 26 bases in between. This CDR3 region has 18 residues. The DNA of the CDR3 is TGCGCCAGCAGCCGAAGCCCGGGCCTTGACCCAGGGGAGTATGGCTACACCTTC. Encoded protein: CASSRSPGLDPGEYGYTF.

The chain joins TRBV5-1 to TRBJ2-2, with 9 bases aligning to TRBD1. The CDR3 has 15 amino acids. Trimming took 4 bases from V and 3 from J; bases not matched to a gene: 4. The germline V gene encodes CDR1 SGHRS and CDR2 YFSETQ. CDR3 nucleotide sequence: TGCGCCAGCAGCAGGGACAGGGCCGACACCGGGGAGCTGTTTTTT. It yields the protein CASSRDRADTGELFF.

This chain uses TRBV27 with TRBJ2-2; a weak D match, TRBD1 (5 bases). CDR3 size: 14 residues. V was cut by 4 bases and J by 4 bases, with 10 bases left in between. CDR1 is MNHEY, CDR2 SMNVEV, per germline (reference sequence). The CDR3 protein is CASSYTQGTGELFF. DNA of the CDR3: TGTGCCAGCAGTTACACGCAGGGCACCGGGGAGCTGTTTTTT.

V and J are TRBV7-9 and TRBJ1-2; D unclear. V was cut by 5 bases and J by 5 bases, with 15 bases left in between. Germline assignment: CDR1 SEHNR and CDR2 FQNEAQ (reference sequence). The CDR3 extends over 14 amino acids. CDR3 in DNA: TGTGCCAGCAGCACGGGAGGCACTAGTTATGGCTACACCTTC. Amino acid sequence: CASSTGGTSYGYTF.

V is TRBV6-5 and J is TRBJ1-1; D uncertain. Germline V gives CDR1 MNHEY, CDR2 SVGAGI. The CDR3 is 13 amino acids. Trimming pared 3 bases from V and 5 bases from J, leaving 10 bases between. CDR3 nucleotides: TGTGCCAGCAGTTATATGCGGGGAACTGAAGCTTTCTTT. Translated, it gives CASSYMRGTEAFF.

This clone was observed a few times. The chain is built from TRBV27 and TRBJ2-1; 12 bases map to TRBD2. CDR3 length equals 16 residues. Germline V lookup: CDR1 MNHEY, CDR2 SMNVEV (reference sequence). V was pared by 5 bases and J by 9 bases, with 11 bases of the junction left unmatched. The CDR3 loop is CASSPPGLAGLTEQFF. The CDR3 nucleotides are TGTGCCAGCAGTCCCCCCGGACTAGCGGGGTTGACTGAGCAGTTCTTC.

A single count supports this clone. V gene TRBV6-5 combines with J gene TRBJ2-2; D uncertain. The V and J ends lost 0 bases and 5 bases respectively, with 4 bases between them. CDR3 length: 13 residues. The germline CDR1 and CDR2 sequences are MNHEY and SVGAGI. The CDR3 protein is CASSYSVTGELFF. The CDR3 region has the DNA TGTGCCAGCAGTTACTCCGTGACCGGGGAGCTGTTTTTT.

CDR3 nucleotides: TGTGCCAGCAGCCTAAGCGGGGGGGCCTTGTACGAGCAGTACTTC. It encodes CASSLSGGALYEQYF. The genes are TRBV14 and TRBJ2-7, with 10 bases matching TRBD2. The germline V gene encodes CDR1 SGHDN and CDR2 FVKESK. The CDR3 is 15 amino acids. V trimming: 4 bases; J trimming: 4 bases; junction bases outside the gene matches: 7.

The rearrangement links TRBV28 to TRBJ1-5; 9 bases map to TRBD1. The CDR3 extends over 15 amino acids. Looked up from germline, CDR1 is MDHEN and CDR2 is SYDVKM. The junction had 9 bases not matched to a gene; V was cut back by 6 bases and J by 6 bases. DNA of the CDR3: TGTGCCAGCAGGATAGGACAGGGGATGAGTCAGCCCCAGCATTTT. This sequence encodes CASRIGQGMSQPQHF.

This clone was picked up a small number of times. The gene calls are TRBV15 and TRBJ2-3; TRBD2 is a possible D gene (5 bases). CDR3 size: 14 residues. Germline V lookup: CDR1 LNHNV, CDR2 YYDKDF (reference sequence). Between the trimmed V and J ends, which lost 9 bases and 4 bases, there was a span of 17 bases. The CDR3 loop reads CATGRAISPDTQYF. The CDR3 nucleotides read TGTGCCACAGGGAGAGCGATATCACCAGATACGCAGTATTTT.

V usage is TRBV7-6 and J usage is TRBJ1-1; the D is unclear. Germline V gene sequence: CDR1 SGHVS, CDR2 FNYEAQ. The CDR3 runs 13 residues. V lost 5 bases and J lost 4, with 11 bases in between. This CDR3 is CASSIYLSTEAFF. The DNA of the CDR3 is TGTGCCAGCAGCATCTATTTGAGCACTGAAGCTTTCTTT.

This clone was observed a handful of times. CDR3 sequence: CASRNRYQETQYF. In nucleotides, the CDR3 is TGTGCCAGCAGGAACAGGTACCAAGAGACCCAGTACTTC. This chain links TRBV28 with TRBJ2-5; D perhaps matches TRBD1 (5 bases). Between the trimmed V and J ends, which lost 6 bases and 0 bases, there was a span of 8 bases. Germline loops: CDR1 MDHEN, CDR2 SYDVKM. CDR3 length: 13 amino acids.